A selection of T cell receptor beta chains follows, all from one sample in a study of cytomegalovirus exposure and HLA in healthy donors. The method was immunoSEQ multiplex PCR; TCRdb's version includes in-frame clones alone and lacks a portion of them. The sample includes tens of thousands of clones, roughly 78% of them seen just once. Sequencing used PBMCs. The origin of the receptors is a male donor in good health and CMV-seropositive. Both conserved end residues are part of each CDR3. D genes are given only for firm matches. The size entry is marked missing in some rows and otherwise reads once, few, many or a size class.

abundance: -; v_gene: TRBV27; d_gene: -; j_gene: TRBJ1-1; CDR3aa: CASLRFRGNTEAFF; CDR3nt: TGTGCCAGCCTACGATTCAGGGGTAACACTGAAGCTTTCTTT
abundance: -; v_gene: TRBV28; d_gene: TRBD2; j_gene: TRBJ2-3; CDR3aa: CATTSGGAGALDTQYF; CDR3nt: TGTGCCACCACTAGCGGGGGGGCAGGTGCTCTAGATACGCAGTATTTT
abundance: -; v_gene: TRBV19; d_gene: -; j_gene: TRBJ1-5; CDR3aa: CASSPRGPFDGQPQHF; CDR3nt: TGTGCCAGTAGTCCCAGAGGGCCTTTTGACGGGCAGCCCCAGCATTTT
abundance: -; v_gene: TRBV30; d_gene: -; j_gene: TRBJ2-3; CDR3aa: CAWSPTGLTDTQYF; CDR3nt: TGTGCCTGGAGTCCGACAGGCCTCACAGATACGCAGTATTTT
abundance: -; v_gene: TRBV7-9; d_gene: TRBD2; j_gene: TRBJ2-1; CDR3aa: CASSPRTSGSKNEQFF; CDR3nt: TGTGCCAGCAGCCCTCGGACTAGCGGGAGCAAAAATGAGCAGTTCTTC
abundance: -; v_gene: TRBV6-1; d_gene: -; j_gene: TRBJ2-7; CDR3aa: CASSDWGSPYEQYF; CDR3nt: TGTGCCAGCAGTGATTGGGGCAGCCCCTACGAGCAGTACTTC
abundance: -; v_gene: TRBV27; d_gene: TRBD2; j_gene: TRBJ2-1; CDR3aa: CASTSLPSGSPNEQFF; CDR3nt: TGTGCCAGCACCTCTCTCCCTAGCGGGAGCCCCAATGAGCAGTTCTTC
abundance: -; v_gene: TRBV18; d_gene: TRBD1; j_gene: TRBJ1-5; CDR3aa: CASSPSGTGIVQPQHF; CDR3nt: TGTGCCAGCTCACCGTCCGGGACAGGGATAGTACAGCCCCAGCATTTT
abundance: -; v_gene: TRBV5-1; d_gene: -; j_gene: TRBJ1-2; CDR3aa: CASGQGSGNYGYTF; CDR3nt: TGCGCCAGCGGGCAGGGGTCCGGCAATTATGGCTACACCTTC
abundance: -; v_gene: TRBV7-2; d_gene: TRBD2; j_gene: TRBJ2-3; CDR3aa: CASSLNRGGVDTQYF; CDR3nt: TGTGCCAGCAGCTTAAATCGGGGGGGCGTGGATACGCAGTATTTT
abundance: -; v_gene: TRBV5-4; d_gene: -; j_gene: TRBJ2-1; CDR3aa: CASRIDSNEQFF; CDR3nt: TGTGCCAGCAGGATAGACAGCAATGAGCAGTTCTTC
abundance: -; v_gene: TRBV11-2; d_gene: -; j_gene: TRBJ1-5; CDR3aa: CASSLGGGNDQPQHF; CDR3nt: TGTGCCAGCAGCTTAGGAGGGGGTAACGATCAGCCCCAGCATTTT
abundance: -; v_gene: TRBV7-9; d_gene: -; j_gene: TRBJ2-1; CDR3aa: CASSLVASRGEQFF; CDR3nt: TGTGCCAGCAGCTTAGTGGCTAGCCGAGGTGAGCAGTTCTTC
abundance: -; v_gene: TRBV28; d_gene: TRBD2; j_gene: TRBJ2-7; CDR3aa: CASSSLAGGHYYEQYF; CDR3nt: TGTGCCAGCAGTTCCTTAGCGGGAGGACACTACTACGAGCAGTACTTC
abundance: -; v_gene: TRBV27; d_gene: -; j_gene: TRBJ2-1; CDR3aa: CASSPGGSEHSYNEQFF; CDR3nt: TGTGCCAGCAGTCCTGGGGGGAGCGAGCACTCCTACAATGAGCAGTTCTTC
abundance: -; v_gene: TRBV10-3; d_gene: -; j_gene: TRBJ1-2; CDR3aa: CAIRPGVGNGYTF; CDR3nt: TGTGCCATCAGGCCCGGGGTGGGCAATGGCTACACCTTC
abundance: -; v_gene: TRBV30; d_gene: -; j_gene: TRBJ1-1; CDR3aa: CAWSEIGGLGEAFF; CDR3nt: TGTGCCTGGAGTGAGATAGGAGGGCTAGGTGAAGCTTTCTTT
abundance: -; v_gene: TRBV15; d_gene: TRBD1; j_gene: TRBJ1-2; CDR3aa: CATRRQGKRGYGYTF; CDR3nt: TGTGCCACCCGACGACAGGGGAAAAGGGGATATGGCTACACCTTC
abundance: -; v_gene: TRBV5-1; d_gene: TRBD1; j_gene: TRBJ2-1; CDR3aa: CASSLLMGQGTNEQFF; CDR3nt: TGCGCCAGCAGCCTTCTGATGGGACAGGGGACGAATGAGCAGTTCTTC
abundance: -; v_gene: TRBV2; d_gene: TRBD1; j_gene: TRBJ2-2; CDR3aa: CASSPQGAGFPNGELFF; CDR3nt: TGTGCCAGCAGCCCACAGGGGGCCGGCTTTCCCAACGGGGAGCTGTTTTTT
abundance: -; v_gene: TRBV19; d_gene: -; j_gene: TRBJ1-1; CDR3aa: CASSPGVPMNTEAFF; CDR3nt: TGTGCCAGTAGCCCGGGGGTTCCCATGAACACTGAAGCTTTCTTT
abundance: -; v_gene: TRBV27; d_gene: TRBD2; j_gene: TRBJ2-3; CDR3aa: CASSLSLAEFTDTQYF; CDR3nt: TGTGCCAGCAGTTTGTCACTAGCGGAATTCACAGATACGCAGTATTTT
abundance: -; v_gene: TRBV5-4; d_gene: TRBD2; j_gene: TRBJ2-1; CDR3aa: CASSLGGRGAPYNEQFF; CDR3nt: TGTGCCAGCAGCTTGGGGGGGCGGGGGGCCCCCTACAATGAGCAGTTCTTC
abundance: -; v_gene: TRBV10-1; d_gene: -; j_gene: TRBJ2-7; CDR3aa: CASSEYRSYEQYF; CDR3nt: TGCGCCAGCAGTGAGTACAGATCCTACGAGCAGTACTTC
abundance: few; v_gene: TRBV5-6; d_gene: TRBD1; j_gene: TRBJ2-6; CDR3aa: CASSLRQGLAGANVLTF; CDR3nt: TGTGCCAGCAGCTTGCGACAGGGGTTAGCTGGGGCCAACGTCCTGACTTTC
abundance: -; v_gene: TRBV29-1; d_gene: TRBD2; j_gene: TRBJ2-7; CDR3aa: CSVVLAGNGEQYF; CDR3nt: TGCAGCGTTGTGCTAGCGGGAAATGGGGAGCAGTACTTC
abundance: -; v_gene: TRBV30; d_gene: TRBD1; j_gene: TRBJ1-1; CDR3aa: CAWSPRRDRRNTEAFF; CDR3nt: TGTGCCTGGAGTCCTCGGCGGGACAGAAGGAACACTGAAGCTTTCTTT
abundance: -; v_gene: TRBV5-4; d_gene: -; j_gene: TRBJ2-1; CDR3aa: CASSLEVGGSYNEQFF; CDR3nt: TGTGCCAGCAGCTTGGAGGTGGGAGGATCCTACAATGAGCAGTTCTTC
abundance: -; v_gene: TRBV6-5; d_gene: TRBD2; j_gene: TRBJ2-7; CDR3aa: CASSYSAGGPHEQYF; CDR3nt: TGTGCCAGCAGTTACTCTGCGGGGGGGCCCCACGAGCAGTACTTC
abundance: few; v_gene: TRBV6-1; d_gene: -; j_gene: TRBJ1-6; CDR3aa: CASVRYNSPLHF; CDR3nt: TGTGCCAGCGTCCGGTATAATTCACCCCTCCACTTT
abundance: -; v_gene: TRBV25-1; d_gene: TRBD1; j_gene: TRBJ2-7; CDR3aa: CASSPGQGYEQYF; CDR3nt: TGTGCCAGCAGTCCGGGACAGGGTTACGAGCAGTACTTC
abundance: few; v_gene: TRBV5-6; d_gene: TRBD2; j_gene: TRBJ2-1; CDR3aa: CASSLRTSGLNEQFF; CDR3nt: TGTGCCAGCAGCTTGAGGACTAGCGGACTCAATGAGCAGTTCTTC
abundance: -; v_gene: TRBV19; d_gene: -; j_gene: TRBJ1-4; CDR3aa: CASKRTNEKLFF; CDR3nt: TGTGCCAGTAAGCGCACTAATGAAAAACTGTTTTTT
abundance: -; v_gene: TRBV6-1; d_gene: -; j_gene: TRBJ2-7; CDR3aa: CAGGTDLYEQYF; CDR3nt: TGTGCCGGGGGGACAGACCTATACGAGCAGTACTTC
abundance: -; v_gene: TRBV6-5; d_gene: -; j_gene: TRBJ1-6; CDR3aa: CASSRSGGNSPLHF; CDR3nt: TGTGCCAGCAGTCGTTCGGGGGGGAATTCACCCCTCCACTTT
abundance: -; v_gene: TRBV6-1; d_gene: -; j_gene: TRBJ1-1; CDR3aa: CASSELDMNTEAFF; CDR3nt: TGTGCCAGCAGTGAATTGGACATGAACACTGAAGCTTTCTTT
abundance: -; v_gene: TRBV15; d_gene: -; j_gene: TRBJ2-1; CDR3aa: CATSRYRYNEQFF; CDR3nt: TGTGCCACCAGCAGATACAGGTACAATGAGCAGTTCTTC
abundance: -; v_gene: TRBV9; d_gene: -; j_gene: TRBJ2-1; CDR3aa: CASSGRGNEQFF; CDR3nt: TGTGCCAGCAGCGGTAGGGGTAATGAGCAGTTCTTC
abundance: -; v_gene: TRBV5-4; d_gene: -; j_gene: TRBJ1-2; CDR3aa: CASTLLQGGVNRGYTF; CDR3nt: TGCGCCAGCACCCTACTTCAGGGAGGGGTAAATCGAGGCTACACCTTC
abundance: -; v_gene: TRBV28; d_gene: -; j_gene: TRBJ1-2; CDR3aa: CASSLVGQTYGYTF; CDR3nt: TGTGCCAGCAGTTTAGTTGGGCAGACGTATGGCTACACCTTC
abundance: -; v_gene: TRBV30; d_gene: TRBD1; j_gene: TRBJ1-5; CDR3aa: CAWSGQGAQPQHF; CDR3nt: TGTGCCTGGTCCGGACAGGGGGCTCAGCCCCAGCATTTT
abundance: -; v_gene: TRBV5-6; d_gene: -; j_gene: TRBJ1-1; CDR3aa: CASSPNRLNTEAFF; CDR3nt: TGTGCCAGCAGCCCTAACAGACTGAACACTGAAGCTTTCTTT
abundance: -; v_gene: TRBV25-1; d_gene: TRBD2; j_gene: TRBJ2-1; CDR3aa: CASSEGLAHSSYNEQFF; CDR3nt: TGTGCCAGCAGTGAAGGACTAGCGCACAGCTCCTACAATGAGCAGTTCTTC
abundance: -; v_gene: TRBV2; d_gene: -; j_gene: TRBJ1-2; CDR3aa: CASSTDRIYGYTF; CDR3nt: TGTGCCAGCAGTACGGACAGAATCTATGGCTACACCTTC
abundance: -; v_gene: TRBV6-1; d_gene: -; j_gene: TRBJ2-1; CDR3aa: CASSELADYNEQFF; CDR3nt: TGTGCCAGCAGTGAATTGGCTGACTACAATGAGCAGTTCTTC
abundance: -; v_gene: TRBV28; d_gene: TRBD1; j_gene: TRBJ2-3; CDR3aa: CASSFYRDRFTDTQYF; CDR3nt: TGTGCCAGCAGTTTTTATCGGGACAGATTCACAGATACGCAGTATTTT
abundance: -; v_gene: TRBV7-8; d_gene: TRBD1; j_gene: TRBJ1-5; CDR3aa: CASSLDGQGYNQPQHF; CDR3nt: TGTGCCAGCAGCTTGGATGGACAGGGTTACAATCAGCCCCAGCATTTT